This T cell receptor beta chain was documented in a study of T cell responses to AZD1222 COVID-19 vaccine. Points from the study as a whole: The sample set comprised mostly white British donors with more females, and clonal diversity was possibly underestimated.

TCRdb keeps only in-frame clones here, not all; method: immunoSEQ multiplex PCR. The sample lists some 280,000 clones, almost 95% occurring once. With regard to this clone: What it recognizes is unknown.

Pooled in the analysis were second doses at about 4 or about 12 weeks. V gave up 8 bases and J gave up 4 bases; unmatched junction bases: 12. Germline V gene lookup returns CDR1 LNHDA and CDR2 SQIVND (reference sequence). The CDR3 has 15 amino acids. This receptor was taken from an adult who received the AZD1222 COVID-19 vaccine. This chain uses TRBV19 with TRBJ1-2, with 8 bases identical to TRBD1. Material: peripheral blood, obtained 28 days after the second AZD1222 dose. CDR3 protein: CASDGQGVGSYGYTF. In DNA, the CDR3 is TGTGCCAGTGACGGACAGGGTGTCGGCTCCTATGGCTACACCTTC.